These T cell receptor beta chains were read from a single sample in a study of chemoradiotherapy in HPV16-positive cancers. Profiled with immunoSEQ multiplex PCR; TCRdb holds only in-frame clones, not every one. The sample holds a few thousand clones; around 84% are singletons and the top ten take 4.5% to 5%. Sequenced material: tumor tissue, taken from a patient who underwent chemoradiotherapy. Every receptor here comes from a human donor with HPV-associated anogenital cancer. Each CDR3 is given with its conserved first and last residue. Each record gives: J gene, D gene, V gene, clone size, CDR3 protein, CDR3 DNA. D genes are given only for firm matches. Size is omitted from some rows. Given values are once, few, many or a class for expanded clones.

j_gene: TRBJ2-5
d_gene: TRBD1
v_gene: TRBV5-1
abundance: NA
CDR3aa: CASSRTGIQETQYF
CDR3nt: TGCGCCAGCAGCCGGACAGGCATTCAAGAGACCCAGTACTTC

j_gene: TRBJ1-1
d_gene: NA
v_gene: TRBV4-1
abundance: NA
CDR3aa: CASSQPLNTEAFF
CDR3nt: TGCGCCAGCAGCCAACCCCTGAACACTGAAGCTTTCTTT

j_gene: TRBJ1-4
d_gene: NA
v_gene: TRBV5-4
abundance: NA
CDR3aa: CASSPGNRGDEKLFF
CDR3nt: TGTGCCAGCAGCCCCGGGAACCGGGGGGATGAAAAACTGTTTTTT

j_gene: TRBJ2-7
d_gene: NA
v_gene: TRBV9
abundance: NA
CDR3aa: CASSVRDNYEQYF
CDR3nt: TGTGCCAGCAGCGTGCGGGACAACTACGAGCAGTACTTC

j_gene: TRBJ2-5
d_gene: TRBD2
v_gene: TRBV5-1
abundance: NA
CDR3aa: CASSSGLAGETQYF
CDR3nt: TGCGCCAGCAGCTCGGGACTAGCTGGGGAGACCCAGTACTTC

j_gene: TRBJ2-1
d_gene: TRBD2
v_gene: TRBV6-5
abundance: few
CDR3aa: CATALAGENNEQFF
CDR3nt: TGTGCCACCGCCCTAGCGGGGGAAAACAATGAGCAGTTCTTC

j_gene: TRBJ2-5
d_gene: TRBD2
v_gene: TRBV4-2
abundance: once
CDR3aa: CASSQPTSGPETQYF
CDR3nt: TGTGCCAGCAGCCAGCCGACTAGCGGACCAGAGACCCAGTACTTC

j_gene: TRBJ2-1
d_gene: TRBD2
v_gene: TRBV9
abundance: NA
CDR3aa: CASSVALAGGPQFF
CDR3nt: TGTGCCAGCAGCGTAGCGCTAGCGGGAGGGCCGCAGTTCTTC

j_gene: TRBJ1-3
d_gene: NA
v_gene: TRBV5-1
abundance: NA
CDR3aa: CASSLALVDSGNTIYF
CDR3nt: TGCGCCAGCAGCTTGGCCCTTGTAGACTCTGGAAACACCATATATTTT

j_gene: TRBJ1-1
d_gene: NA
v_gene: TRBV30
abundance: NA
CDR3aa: CAWSRANTEAFF
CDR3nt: TGTGCCTGGAGTCGGGCGAACACTGAAGCTTTCTTT

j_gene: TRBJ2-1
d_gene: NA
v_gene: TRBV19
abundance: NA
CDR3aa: CASRANQGGREQFF
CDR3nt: TGTGCCAGTCGCGCTAATCAGGGGGGGCGCGAGCAGTTCTTC

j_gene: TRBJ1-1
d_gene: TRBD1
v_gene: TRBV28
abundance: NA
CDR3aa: CASSTAGTGNTEAFF
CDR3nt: TGTGCCAGCAGCACGGCCGGGACAGGGAACACTGAAGCTTTCTTT

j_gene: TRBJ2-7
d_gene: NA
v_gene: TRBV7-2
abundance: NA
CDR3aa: CASSRRGSHEQYF
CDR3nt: TGTGCCAGCAGCCGTCGGGGGAGCCACGAGCAGTACTTC

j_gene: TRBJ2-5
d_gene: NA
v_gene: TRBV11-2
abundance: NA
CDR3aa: CASSSPSQTQYF
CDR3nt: TGTGCCAGCAGCTCCCCCTCTCAGACCCAGTACTTC

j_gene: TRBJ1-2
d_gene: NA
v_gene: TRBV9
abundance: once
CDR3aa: CASSVAVEGRGYTF
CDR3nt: TGTGCCAGCAGCGTAGCCGTGGAGGGACGAGGCTACACCTTC

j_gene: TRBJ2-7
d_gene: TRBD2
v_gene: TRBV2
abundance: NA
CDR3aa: CASSEGLARRYEQYF
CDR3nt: TGTGCCAGCAGCGAAGGACTAGCGAGACGCTACGAGCAGTACTTC

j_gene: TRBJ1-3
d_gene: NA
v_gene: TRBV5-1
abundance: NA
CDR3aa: CASSLGEGSTIYF
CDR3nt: TGCGCCAGCAGCTTGGGTGAGGGGAGCACCATATATTTT

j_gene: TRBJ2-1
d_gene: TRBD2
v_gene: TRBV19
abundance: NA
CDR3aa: CASSIPRGGNEQFF
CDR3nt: TGTGCCAGTAGTATCCCGCGGGGGGGAAATGAGCAGTTCTTC

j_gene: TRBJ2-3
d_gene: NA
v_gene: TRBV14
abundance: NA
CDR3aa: CASSQQRVTDTQYF
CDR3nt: TGTGCCAGCAGCCAACAGCGGGTCACAGATACGCAGTATTTT

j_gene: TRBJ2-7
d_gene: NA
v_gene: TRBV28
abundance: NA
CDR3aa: CASRLLKGIGEQYF
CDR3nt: TGTGCCAGCCGACTCCTGAAGGGAATAGGGGAGCAGTACTTC

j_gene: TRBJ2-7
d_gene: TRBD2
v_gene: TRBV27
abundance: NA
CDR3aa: CASRDFPLAGNEQYF
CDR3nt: TGTGCCAGCAGAGACTTCCCGCTAGCGGGAAACGAGCAGTACTTC

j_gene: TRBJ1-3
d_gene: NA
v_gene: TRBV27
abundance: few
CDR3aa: CASSFNPPGRNTIYF
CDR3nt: TGTGCCAGCAGTTTTAATCCTCCCGGGAGGAACACCATATATTTT

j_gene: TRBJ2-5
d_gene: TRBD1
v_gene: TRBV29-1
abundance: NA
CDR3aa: CSATGGYQETQYF
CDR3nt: TGCAGCGCGACAGGGGGCTACCAAGAGACCCAGTACTTC

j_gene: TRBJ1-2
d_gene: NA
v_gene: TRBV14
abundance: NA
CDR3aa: CASSHLQLYGYTF
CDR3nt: TGTGCCAGCAGCCACTTACAGCTCTATGGCTACACCTTC

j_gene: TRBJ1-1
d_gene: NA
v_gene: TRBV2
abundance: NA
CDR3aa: CASRAAEAFF
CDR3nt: TGTGCCAGCAGGGCGGCAGAAGCTTTCTTT

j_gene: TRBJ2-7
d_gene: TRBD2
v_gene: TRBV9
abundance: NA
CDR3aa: CASSVVGTTREQYF
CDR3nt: TGTGCCAGCAGCGTAGTGGGGACTACTCGCGAGCAGTACTTC

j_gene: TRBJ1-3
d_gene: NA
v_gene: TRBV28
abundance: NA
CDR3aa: CASSLLGSLNTIYF
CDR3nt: TGTGCCAGCAGTTTATTGGGCAGCTTAAACACCATATATTTT

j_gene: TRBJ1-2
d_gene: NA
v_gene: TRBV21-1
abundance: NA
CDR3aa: CASSKGGVGYTF
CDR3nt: TGTGCCAGCAGCAAAGGCGGGGTTGGCTACACCTTC